These T cell receptor beta chains were read from a single sample in a study of T cells in Graves' hyperthyroidism and ophthalmopathy. TCRdb re-derived calls from the multiplex PCR reads in MiXCR, one entry per CDR3 protein. The sample lists hundreds of thousands of distinct CDR3 sequences; about 38% were seen once. The sample consisted of blood. These receptors were taken from a man between 18 and 35 years old with Graves' hyperthyroidism. Both conserved end residues are trimmed from each CDR3.

j_gene	v_gene	CDR3aa
TRBJ2-5	TRBV2	ASRPPGQETQY
TRBJ2-2	TRBV29-1	SVELDGLGTELF
TRBJ1-5	TRBV19	AANQGGLGQPQH
TRBJ2-5	TRBV9	ASSVEGTGRATQY
TRBJ2-5	TRBV20-1	SARDIVRGGGKETQY
TRBJ1-4	TRBV7-3	ASSPGGGKGPLNEKLF
TRBJ2-2	TRBV10-3	AISVEAANTGELF
TRBJ2-5	TRBV2	ASSDGAGEETQY
TRBJ2-7	TRBV12-3/TRBV12-4	ASSLEATSSYEQY
TRBJ2-7	TRBV7-9	ASSLPLGATGLHYEQY
TRBJ2-7	TRBV9	ASSAGSGTRGYEQY
TRBJ2-7	TRBV29-1	SVGQGATYEQY
TRBJ2-3	TRBV7-9	ASSFASGGTDTQY
TRBJ2-5	TRBV15	ATTSGGRETQY
TRBJ1-1	TRBV2	ASSEGGWTEAF
TRBJ2-5	TRBV24-1	ATSDLGPHQETQY
TRBJ2-2	TRBV20-1	SASRGFEELF
TRBJ1-5	TRBV20-1	SARRPGDNQPQH
TRBJ2-5	TRBV12-3/TRBV12-4	ASSFFLQETQY
TRBJ1-1	TRBV20-1	SARGDRSLGEAF
TRBJ2-7	TRBV7-2	ASSFSGRGGDYEQY
TRBJ2-7	TRBV2	ANSSTGVQTYEQY
TRBJ2-2	TRBV12-3/TRBV12-4	ASSLLKTGELF
TRBJ1-1	TRBV29-1	SARKGDTEAF
TRBJ1-5	TRBV10-3	AISAEGDSNQPQH
TRBJ2-7	TRBV10-3	ASRLGGLIQRELEEQY
TRBJ2-3	TRBV15	ATSRVLAGSTDTQY
TRBJ1-3	TRBV6-1	ASSYVGQGGNTIY
TRBJ1-1	TRBV30	AWRRTRQAF
TRBJ1-2	TRBV2	ASSEAYRASYGYT
TRBJ2-5	TRBV2	ASSDTSSGKETQY
TRBJ1-2	TRBV9	ASSVATAGYGYT
TRBJ2-5	TRBV9	ANSLTEGQETQY
TRBJ1-2	TRBV5-1	ASSVGTGRSYGYT
TRBJ2-7	TRBV12-3/TRBV12-4	ASSGGEASYEQY
TRBJ2-7	TRBV19	ASSLTVATTRPSYEQY
TRBJ1-1	TRBV10-3	AISESAGVGTEAF
TRBJ2-7	TRBV10-3	AISDRRAPPKDEQY
TRBJ2-5	TRBV7-9	ASSLVDEETQY
TRBJ2-5	TRBV4-2	AMPGQGPQETQY
TRBJ2-5	TRBV2	ASSGWGQGNQPQY
TRBJ1-1	TRBV29-1	SADDGPEAF
TRBJ2-5	TRBV29-1	SVEDWTGPAQETQY
TRBJ1-2	TRBV5-6	ASTITGEIHYGYT
TRBJ1-5	TRBV15	ATRLYSNQPQH
TRBJ2-7	TRBV9	ASSTPQGHEQY
TRBJ1-2	TRBV7-2	ASGQVQGGGGYT
TRBJ2-7	TRBV2	ASSAQGRSYEQY
TRBJ2-7	TRBV9	ASSDGTTYEQY
TRBJ2-7	TRBV2	ASSEALRRLDSYEQY
TRBJ2-7	TRBV29-1	SVEVEGAGEQY
TRBJ2-7	TRBV5-1	ASSLQGFEDEQY
TRBJ2-7	TRBV11-2	ASRKDSRYEQY
TRBJ1-6	TRBV2	ASSEAGQGSLH
TRBJ2-5	TRBV6-1	ASRRGDLETQY
TRBJ2-7	TRBV5-1	ASSLAGVGEAEQY
TRBJ1-1	TRBV10-3	AISGLGHTEAF
TRBJ1-2	TRBV13	ASSLGGRNYGYT